This passage covers 30 T cell receptor beta chains from one sample sequenced in a study of blood T cell repertoires in COVID-19. Repertoires were generated with immunoSEQ multiplex PCR, while TCRdb's copy carries only in-frame clones and drops some. Of tens of thousands of clones listed, approximately 90% are singletons. Sequences were obtained from peripheral blood. These TCRs come from a man aged 40-50 years with COVID-19, enrolled during active disease.

This clone appeared a few times. The chain employs TRBV19 and TRBJ2-7; 12 bases fit TRBD2. The CDR3 spans 16 residues. From germline, CDR1 is LNHDA and CDR2 SQIVND (reference sequence). V lost 1 base and J lost 3; bases outside the gene matches: 4. The CDR3 region is CASSIGGLAGLYEQYF. Here the CDR3 DNA reads TGTGCCAGTAGTATAGGCGGACTAGCGGGACTCTACGAGCAGTACTTC.

The sample holds a few counts of this clone. The CDR3 DNA is TGTGCCAGCATCAACAGGGTCGAGCAGTACTTC. It is translated as CASINRVEQYF. V is TRBV5-5 and J is TRBJ2-7; D may be TRBD1 (6 bases). Germline V lookup: CDR1 SGHKS, CDR2 YYEKEE (reference sequence). The CDR3 consists of 11 residues. Trimming shortened V by 6 bases and J by 6 bases, and 10 bases separated the two germline ends.

This sequence joins TRBV10-3 and TRBJ1-2; D perhaps matches TRBD1 (6 bases). V was trimmed by 1 base and J by 6 bases, leaving 15 bases between them. The CDR3 covers 15 residues. CDR1 and CDR2 from the germline V gene are ENHRY and SYGVKD. The CDR3 sequence is CAISELDGGRNGYTF. The CDR3 bases are TGTGCCATCAGTGAGTTAGACGGGGGGCGGAATGGCTACACCTTC.

The chain carries TRBV7-8 and TRBJ2-3; 12 nucleotides match TRBD2. The CDR3 covers 16 residues. CDR1 SGHVS and CDR2 FQNEAQ come from the germline V gene. The ends lost 5 bases at V and 5 bases at J; junction bases unmatched: 8. This CDR3 reads CASSERLAGAVDTQYF. CDR3 nucleotides: TGTGCCAGCAGCGAGCGACTAGCGGGAGCGGTAGATACGCAGTATTTT.

The chain combines TRBV29-1 with TRBJ2-1, with unresolved D. Germline assignment: CDR1 SQVTM and CDR2 ANQGSEA. This CDR3 is built from 10 residues. V lost 7 bases, J lost 10 bases, and 11 bases lay in between. CDR3 coding DNA: TGCAGCGCTACTATTTGGGAGCAGTTCTTC. Protein: CSATIWEQFF.

The chain links TRBV29-1 to TRBJ2-5; the D gene is possibly TRBD2 (6 bases). Germline V lookup: CDR1 SQVTM, CDR2 ANQGSEA. The CDR3 has 11 residues. V was pared by 7 bases and J by 5 bases, with 11 bases between. The CDR3 protein is CSDRGSETQYF. In DNA form, the CDR3 reads TGCAGCGACCGGGGGTCGGAGACCCAGTACTTC.

This sequence joins TRBV5-6 and TRBJ2-7; tentative D call: TRBD1 (6 bases). The CDR3 covers 15 residues. Trimming left V 0 bases short and J 5 bases short, with 15 bases between. Germline CDR1 and CDR2: SGHDT and YYEEEE. Here the CDR3 reads CASSLVQGIVDEQYF. The CDR3 DNA sequence: TGTGCCAGCAGCTTGGTGCAGGGGATTGTAGACGAGCAGTACTTC.

Only one count was recorded for this clone. V usage is TRBV11-2 and J usage is TRBJ2-7; 8 bases align to TRBD2. The CDR3 is made up of 14 amino acids. Germline V lookup: CDR1 SGHAT, CDR2 FQNNGV. V was clipped by 5 bases and J by 1 base; unmatched bases: 4. The CDR3 DNA sequence: TGTGCCAGCAGCCGGGGGGGGTATTCCTACGAGCAGTACTTC. This sequence encodes CASSRGGYSYEQYF.

This clone was seen once. The chain joins TRBV10-3 to TRBJ2-7; D not certain. The V and J ends lost 11 bases and 0 bases respectively, with 5 bases between them. Looked up from germline, CDR1 is ENHRY and CDR2 is SYGVKD. The CDR3 is made up of 10 amino acids. In DNA form, the CDR3 reads TGTGCCTCCGGCTCCTACGAGCAGTACTTC. Translated, it gives CASGSYEQYF.

This chain links TRBV28 with TRBJ2-1, with D perhaps TRBD2 (6 bases). Germline V gene sequence: CDR1 MDHEN, CDR2 SYDVKM. Trimming pared 3 bases from V and 0 bases from J, leaving 18 bases between. The CDR3 runs 18 residues. Here the CDR3 reads CASSFFSGGMSSYNEQFF. The CDR3 nucleotides read TGTGCCAGCAGTTTCTTCAGCGGCGGGATGTCCTCCTACAATGAGCAGTTCTTC.

This sequence joins TRBV3-1 (or the pseudogene TRBV3-2) and TRBJ2-6; 11 bases are a match to TRBD1. CDR1 and CDR2 (germline): LGHDT, YNNKEL (reference sequence). The J segment lost 5 bases and the V segment lost 6 bases, leaving 12 bases of the junction unmatched. The CDR3 totals 18 residues. The CDR3 loop reads CASSRTGGGKFRANVLTF. CDR3 nucleotides: TGTGCCAGCAGTCGGACAGGGGGCGGCAAGTTTCGGGCCAACGTCCTGACTTTC.

This rearrangement joins TRBV4-1 to TRBJ2-7; the D gene is possibly TRBD1 (5 bases). Germline values: CDR1 MGHRA, CDR2 YSYEKL. This CDR3 is built from 13 residues. V was clipped by 1 base and J by 9 bases, with 13 bases between them. The CDR3 DNA reads as TGCGCCAGCAGCCAAGTTCAGGGTTCGGGGCAGTACTTC. Translated: CASSQVQGSGQYF.

The rearrangement joins TRBV7-8 to TRBJ1-2; D might be TRBD1 (5 bases). The CDR3 runs to 14 residues. The V gene lost 5 bases and the J gene lost 4 bases, with 14 bases spanning the gap. CDR1 is SGHVS, CDR2 FQNEAQ, per germline. The CDR3 DNA sequence: TGTGCCAGCAGCCCAATCAGGGTTGGCTATGGCTACACCTTC. It encodes CASSPIRVGYGYTF.

The genes are TRBV21-1 and TRBJ1-1; the table's D call, TRBD1, has no DNA check behind it. TRBV21-1 is deemed a pseudogene. The CDR3 sequence is 13 residues long. The CDR3 loop reads CASSKEQETEAFF. CDR3 nucleotides: TGTGCCAGCAGCAAAGAACAGGAGACTGAAGCTTTCTTT.

The gene calls are TRBV7-9 and TRBJ2-1, with 9 bases that match TRBD2. Per the germline V gene, CDR1 is SEHNR and CDR2 is FQNEAQ (reference sequence). The junction had 15 bases not matched to a gene; V was cut back by 8 bases and J by 1 base. CDR3 size: 18 residues. CDR3 nucleotides: TGTGCCAGCGGAAGTAGCGGGGGCCACATGAAATCCTACAATGAGCAGTTCTTC. Amino acids: CASGSSGGHMKSYNEQFF.

The chain is built from TRBV2 and TRBJ1-2; maybe TRBD1 (6 bases). Germline V CDR1 and CDR2: SNHLY, FYNNEI. The CDR3 has 13 amino acids. Trimming left V 3 bases short and J 8 bases short, with 13 bases between. In DNA, the CDR3 is TGTGCCAGCAGTGATCGACAGGTTGGAGGCTACACCTTC. This codes for CASSDRQVGGYTF. Combining the CDR3 with reference TRBV2 and TRBJ1-2 gives the whole variable domain EPEVTQTPSHQVTQMGQEVILRCVPISNHLYFYWYRQILGQKVEFLVSFYNNEISEKSEIFDDQFSVERPDGSNFTLKIRSTKLEDSAMYFCASSDRQVGGYTFGSGTRLTVV.

The chain couples TRBV7-9 to TRBJ2-5; 9 bases agree with TRBD2. The CDR3 is 15 amino acids. Trimming removed 1 base from V and 1 base from J; junction bases left unmatched: 1. Germline V lookup: CDR1 SEHNR, CDR2 FQNEAQ (reference sequence). CDR3 amino acids: CASSLGGGAQETQYF. The CDR3 nucleotides are TGTGCCAGCAGCTTAGGCGGGGGGGCCCAAGAGACCCAGTACTTC.

CDR3 sequence (DNA): TGTGCCAGCAGCCCCGGGACACTAAAGGATCAGCCCCAGCATTTT. This translates into CASSPGTLKDQPQHF. This rearrangement joins TRBV7-8 to TRBJ1-5, with D possibly matching TRBD1 (6 bases). The CDR3 extends over 15 amino acids. The germline V and J ends were trimmed by 5 bases and 5 bases, with 16 bases remaining between them. The germline V gene encodes CDR1 SGHVS and CDR2 FQNEAQ.

Worth noting for this clone: The sample carries other DNA sequences with the same CDR3. The chain employs TRBV10-2 and TRBJ2-5; 9 bases are shared with TRBD2. The CDR3 length is 14 residues. J gave up 5 bases and V 6 bases, and 7 bases lay outside the gene matches. The germline V gene encodes CDR1 WSHSY and CDR2 SAAADI. CDR3 DNA sequence: TGCGCCAGCAGCAGAGCGGGGGGAGGGGAGACCCAGTACTTC. Translating gives CASSRAGGGETQYF.

The chain has TRBV19 and TRBJ1-4; 8 bases are a match to TRBD1. The J segment lost 3 bases and the V segment lost 5 bases, leaving 5 bases of the junction unmatched. Looked up from germline, CDR1 is LNHDA and CDR2 is SQIVND (reference sequence). This CDR3 comprises 15 residues. CDR3 sequence (DNA): TGTGCCAGTAGTCCCCTGACAGGGGCTAATGAAAAACTGTTTTTT. It codes for CASSPLTGANEKLFF.

V and J are TRBV5-4 and TRBJ1-2; TRBD1 matches at 7 bases. The V segment lost 2 bases and the J segment 5 bases; nucleotides outside the gene matches: 9. In germline, CDR1 is SGHNT, CDR2 YYREEE (reference sequence). The CDR3 has 15 residues. CDR3 amino acids: CASSFPRTGGYGYTF. As DNA, the CDR3 is TGTGCCAGCAGCTTCCCCCGGACAGGTGGATATGGCTACACCTTC.

This chain joins TRBV6-2 or TRBV6-3 and TRBJ2-2, with 9 bases fitting TRBD1. The CDR3 is 16 residues long. Germline CDR1 reads MNHEY; CDR2 reads SVGEGT. V lost 6 bases, J lost 4 bases, and 9 bases stayed unmatched. For the CDR3, the DNA is TGTGCCAGCAGCCCTGGGGACAGGGATGGCACCGGGGAGCTGTTTTTT. Translation: CASSPGDRDGTGELFF.

This chain connects TRBV7-9 to TRBJ2-1; 9 bases are shared with TRBD2. The CDR3 loop spans 16 amino acids. Germline CDR1 is SEHNR and CDR2 is FQNEAQ (reference sequence). The junction had 14 bases not matched to a gene; V was cut back by 5 bases and J by 9 bases. The CDR3 nucleotides read TGTGCCAGCAGCCGAGGAGGGCTAGCGGGATACGGTGAGCAGTTCTTC. Translation gives CASSRGGLAGYGEQFF.

The chain couples TRBV2 to TRBJ1-2; 9 bases are shared with TRBD1. This CDR3 spans 13 amino acids. V dropped 6 bases and J dropped 6; count of bases not matched to a gene: 5. Germline V gene sequence: CDR1 SNHLY, CDR2 FYNNEI. The CDR3 coding sequence is TGTGCCAGCAGAAGGACAGGGGTCGATGGCTACACCTTC. Translation: CASRRTGVDGYTF. The whole variable domain, remainder taken from reference TRBV2 and TRBJ1-2, is EPEVTQTPSHQVTQMGQEVILRCVPISNHLYFYWYRQILGQKVEFLVSFYNNEISEKSEIFDDQFSVERPDGSNFTLKIRSTKLEDSAMYFCASRRTGVDGYTFGSGTRLTVV.

The chain couples TRBV13 to TRBJ2-1, with D tentatively TRBD1 (6 bases). In germline, CDR1 is PRHDT, CDR2 FYEKMQ (reference sequence). Trimming removed 1 base from V and 7 bases from J, with 11 bases in between. CDR3 length: 14 residues. The CDR3 reads CASSLEIQGNEQFF. CDR3 nucleotides: TGTGCCAGCAGCTTAGAAATACAGGGTAATGAGCAGTTCTTC. The full variable domain, in which reference TRBV13 and TRBJ2-1 provide the parts outside the CDR3, is AAGVIQSPRHLIKEKRETATLKCYPIPRHDTVYWYQQGPGQDPQFLISFYEKMQSDKGSIPDRFSAQQFSDYHSELNMSSLELGDSALYFCASSLEIQGNEQFFGPGTRLTVL.

J is TRBJ1-5 and V is TRBV28; D not resolved. Trimming took 4 bases from V and 2 from J, leaving 12 bases between them. The CDR3 totals 15 residues. Germline V gene sequence: CDR1 MDHEN, CDR2 SYDVKM. The DNA of the CDR3 is TGTGCCAGCAGTTCCGGGGAGGGCCGCAATCAGCCCCAGCATTTT. This codes for CASSSGEGRNQPQHF.

The chain uses TRBV28 and TRBJ1-4; D may be TRBD1 (5 bases). This CDR3 is 15 amino acids long. V lost 6 bases, J lost 8 bases, and 19 bases lay in between. CDR1 and CDR2 (germline): MDHEN, SYDVKM. CDR3 amino acids: CASSQGGAGIEKLFF. The CDR3 region has the DNA TGTGCCAGCAGCCAGGGTGGGGCAGGCATAGAAAAACTGTTTTTT.

The chain uses TRBV18 and TRBJ1-3, with a possible D match to TRBD1 (5 bases). Trimming removed 5 bases at V and 5 bases at J, with 13 bases between. The germline V gene has CDR1 KGHSH and CDR2 LQKENI. CDR3 length equals 14 residues. This chain's CDR3 is CASSEAGIRNTIYF. The DNA for the CDR3 is TGTGCCAGCTCAGAGGCAGGGATCAGAAACACCATATATTTT.

This chain uses TRBV11-2 with TRBJ1-5; 7 nucleotides line up with TRBD1. The CDR3 consists of 14 residues. The V gene end was trimmed by 5 bases and the J gene end by 6 bases; junction bases not matched to a gene: 7. Germline V gives CDR1 SGHAT, CDR2 FQNNGV. This CDR3 reads CASSHTGVGQPQHF. In nucleotides, the CDR3 is TGTGCCAGCAGCCATACAGGGGTGGGTCAGCCCCAGCATTTT. Filled out from reference TRBV11-2 and TRBJ1-5, the complete variable domain reads EAGVAQSPRYKIIEKRQSVAFWCNPISGHATLYWYQQILGQGPKLLIQFQNNGVVDDSQLPKDRFSAERLKGVDSTLKIQPAKLEDSAVYLCASSHTGVGQPQHFGDGTRLSIL.

In DNA form, the CDR3 reads TGCAGCGTTGTGGGTAGGGGGCCGTCTGGGGCCAACGTCCTGACTTTC. This codes for CSVVGRGPSGANVLTF. The chain couples TRBV29-1 to TRBJ2-6; 7 bases fit TRBD1. Losses at the gene ends were 4 bases for V and 1 base for J; bases not matched to a gene: 7. CDR1 is SQVTM and CDR2 is ANQGSEA in the germline V gene. The CDR3 extends over 16 amino acids.